The clone carrying this T cell receptor beta chain has ten or more counts. The data stem from a study of T-cell reconstitution after alpha-beta-depleted transplantation in children. Preparation of the TCRbeta library involved a method that used unique molecular identifiers. From the PCR reads, TCRdb called clonotypes with MiXCR, one entry per CDR3 protein. The repertoire holds roughly 400,000 distinct CDR3 sequences, approximately 41% seen once, with 27% in the top ten. Per the germline V gene, CDR1 is SQVTM and CDR2 is ANQGSEA. The V gene lost 5 bases and the J gene lost 2 bases, with 10 bases spanning the gap. The CDR3 totals 12 residues.

This clonotype was sampled from a girl aged 2 to 9 with aplastic anemia, due to receive a stem cell transplant. This material consisted of PBMCs, taken before TCRalphabeta/CD19-depleted stem cell transplant. V gene TRBV29-1 combines with J gene TRBJ2-7, with D unresolved. The DNA for the CDR3 is TGCAGCGTTAAGTCAGGCGCCTACGAGCAGTACTTC. Its translation: CSVKSGAYEQYF.